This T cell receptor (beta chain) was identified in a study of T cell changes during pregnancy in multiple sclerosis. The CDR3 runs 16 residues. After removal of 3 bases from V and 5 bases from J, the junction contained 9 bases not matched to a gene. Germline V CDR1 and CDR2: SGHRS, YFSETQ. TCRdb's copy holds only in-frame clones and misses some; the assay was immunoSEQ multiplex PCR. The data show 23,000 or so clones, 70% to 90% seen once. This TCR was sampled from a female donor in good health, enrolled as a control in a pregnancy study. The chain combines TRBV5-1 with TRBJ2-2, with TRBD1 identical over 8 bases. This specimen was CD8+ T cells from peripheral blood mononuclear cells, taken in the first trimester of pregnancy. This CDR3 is CASSSPGGAWTGELFF. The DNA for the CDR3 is TGCGCCAGCAGCTCTCCAGGGGGCGCGTGGACCGGGGAGCTGTTTTTT.